The 10 T cell receptor beta chains below all came from one sample that was sequenced in a study of blood T cell repertoires in COVID-19. Method: immunoSEQ multiplex PCR; TCRdb's copy keeps in-frame clones and lacks some. This sample carries 40,000 to 55,000 clones, roughly 87% of them seen once, and the ten largest clones take 6.5% to 8%. The sample was peripheral blood. The source is a man aged 50 to 59 with active COVID-19.

This chain joins TRBV30 and TRBJ2-5; 12 bases align to TRBD2. The CDR3 is made up of 17 amino acids. The ends lost 1 base at V and 2 bases at J; junction bases unmatched: 8. CDR1 is GTSNPN, CDR2 SVGIG, per germline (reference sequence). CDR3 sequence: CAWSDTSGGTIQETQYF. The CDR3 region has the DNA TGTGCCTGGAGTGACACTAGCGGGGGGACGATTCAAGAGACCCAGTACTTC. The full variable domain, in which reference TRBV30 and TRBJ2-5 provide the parts outside the CDR3, is SQTIHQWPATLVQPVGSPLSLECTVEGTSNPNLYWYRQAAGRGLQLLFYSVGIGQISSEVPQNLSASRPQDRQFILSSKKLLLSDSGFYLCAWSDTSGGTIQETQYFGPGTRLLVL.

V is TRBV12-3 or TRBV12-4 and J is TRBJ1-2; the D is unclear. The CDR3 spans 11 residues. V was trimmed by 5 bases and J by 8 bases, leaving 9 bases between them. CDR3 amino acids: CASSTEWGYTF. The CDR3 DNA sequence: TGTGCCAGCAGTACAGAATGGGGCTACACCTTC.

The V gene is TRBV6-5, the J gene TRBJ1-1, with D maybe TRBD1 (5 bases). Trimming removed 6 bases at V and 5 bases at J, with 10 bases between. Germline CDR1 and CDR2: MNHEY and SVGAGI. CDR3 length equals 12 residues. In nucleotides, the CDR3 is TGTGCCAGCAGAGATCAGGGAACTGAAGCTTTCTTT. Its translation is CASRDQGTEAFF.

The chain combines TRBV6-2 or TRBV6-3 with TRBJ1-2; possible D gene TRBD1, 5 bases. The CDR3 spans 15 residues. The ends were cut back, 6 bases at V and 7 bases at J, with 21 bases in the middle. Germline-derived CDR1 and CDR2 are MNHEY and SVGEGT. The CDR3 nucleotides are TGTGCCAGCAGCCGGAGTCAGGGTATAGTGCGTGGCTACACCTTC. It yields the protein CASSRSQGIVRGYTF.

The chain couples TRBV9 to TRBJ2-7; 9 bases are shared with TRBD2. V lost 4 bases to trimming and J lost 6 bases; unmatched junction nucleotides: 5. Germline-derived CDR1 and CDR2 are SGDLS and YYNGEE. The CDR3 is 13 residues long. Here the CDR3 reads CASSPGTSFEQYF. In nucleotides, the CDR3 is TGTGCCAGCAGCCCCGGGACTAGCTTCGAGCAGTACTTC.

The J gene is TRBJ2-5, the V gene TRBV10-1, with 8 bases identical to TRBD2. Germline CDR1 and CDR2: WNHNN and SYGVQD (reference sequence). CDR3 length equals 15 residues. After removal of 3 bases from V and 4 bases from J, the junction contained 7 bases not matched to a gene. In nucleotides, the CDR3 is TGCGCCAGCAGTGAACTCCACGGGGGGGGAGAGACCCAGTACTTC. Its protein product is CASSELHGGGETQYF.

The V and J genes are TRBV7-9 and TRBJ1-6; 8 nucleotides align to TRBD1. The CDR3 is 14 residues long. V trimming: 3 bases; J trimming: 8 bases; junction bases outside the gene matches: 3. Germline V CDR1 and CDR2: SEHNR, FQNEAQ (reference sequence). The CDR3 is CASSLTGAYSPLHF. DNA for the CDR3: TGTGCCAGCAGCTTGACAGGGGCTTATTCACCCCTCCACTTT.

Regarding this clone: Its ends do not fully match the called genes, so a read error is possible. The chain combines TRBV6-5 with TRBJ2-1; D is ambiguous. Germline V gene data show CDR1 as MNHEY and CDR2 as SVGAGI. This CDR3 spans 13 amino acids. The chain's CDR3 is CAGSPSSYNEQFF. Written as DNA, the CDR3 is TGTGCCGGCAGTCCGAGCTCCTACAATGAGCAGTTCTTC.

The chain links TRBV7-7 to TRBJ2-1; 12 nucleotides align to TRBD2. V gave up 5 bases and J gave up 9 bases; unmatched junction bases: 2. CDR1 SSHAT and CDR2 FNYEAQ come from the germline V gene (reference sequence). This CDR3 contains 13 residues. CDR3 coding DNA: TGTGCCAGCAGCACGGGACTAGCGGGTGAGCAGTTCTTC. Its protein is CASSTGLAGEQFF.

This rearrangement joins TRBV4-1 to TRBJ1-4; 9 nucleotides align to TRBD1. There are 17 residues in the CDR3. The J segment lost 8 bases and the V segment lost 0 bases, leaving 10 bases of the junction unmatched. The V gene's germline CDR1 is MGHRA and CDR2 YSYEKL. The CDR3 region is CASSQDREQGAQEKLFF. The CDR3 bases are TGCGCCAGCAGCCAAGATCGGGAACAGGGGGCGCAGGAAAAACTGTTTTTT.